These T cell receptor beta chains were read from a single sample in a study of shared T cell receptors in the human thymus. The data were produced by immunoSEQ multiplex PCR, yet TCRdb's version contains in-frame clones alone and is incomplete. The sample has hundreds of thousands of clones, around 87% seen once. The sample also formed part of further work on human thymus T cells.

What was sequenced was thymocytes. The receptors were sampled from a boy under two years old with a congenital heart defect. Both conserved end residues are part of each CDR3. A D gene is named only where the DNA matches it firmly. Not all rows give a size; the values are once, few, many and, for expanded clones, a class.

cdr3_nt	cdr3_aa	j_call	v_call	clone_size	cdr3_length	d_call
TGCGCCAGCAGTGAGTCCGTCCCCCGGGGGGGGGACATTCAGTACTTC	CASSESVPRGGDIQYF	TRBJ2-4	TRBV10-2	-	16	TRBD2
TGTGCCAGTAGTATTCCCCGGACTAGCGGTACTTCTTACAATGAGCAGTTCTTC	CASSIPRTSGTSYNEQFF	TRBJ2-1	TRBV19	-	18	TRBD2
TGTGCCAGCAGCTTAGGCTTTACGGCGGCACCCGCAACGGGTGAGCAGTTCTTC	CASSLGFTAAPATGEQFF	TRBJ2-1	TRBV7-9	-	18	-
TGCGCCAGCAGCCCTGGGCTAGCGGGAGGGGCCCCCGCAAGCACAGATACGCAGTATTTT	CASSPGLAGGAPASTDTQYF	TRBJ2-3	TRBV5-1	-	20	TRBD2
TGTGCCAGCAGCGTAGGGGCCGGGAACACTGAAGCTTTCTTT	CASSVGAGNTEAFF	TRBJ1-1	TRBV9	-	14	-
TGTGCCAGCAGCTCCAAACCCCCCAAACAGGGGGTGGCCTACGAGCAGTACTTC	CASSSKPPKQGVAYEQYF	TRBJ2-7	TRBV7-8	-	18	TRBD1
TGTGCCAGCAGTTACCCCCGGCGGGAGGGGGGCTATGAGCAGTTCTTC	CASSYPRREGGYEQFF	TRBJ2-1	TRBV27	-	16	TRBD2
TGCGCCAGCACGAGCGGGAGGGAGGCAGATACGCAGTATTTT	CASTSGREADTQYF	TRBJ2-3	TRBV10-2	-	14	TRBD2
TGCAGCGTTGATAACAGGAACATTAGGAAGACCCAGTACTTC	CSVDNRNIRKTQYF	TRBJ2-5	TRBV29-1	-	14	-
TGCGCCAGCAGCCAAGATCTTCTCCCAGGGCCCTATGGCTACACCTTC	CASSQDLLPGPYGYTF	TRBJ1-2	TRBV4-3	-	16	-
TGTGCCAGCAGTGCTCCGGGACTAGCGGGATATAATGAGCAGTTCTTC	CASSAPGLAGYNEQFF	TRBJ2-1	TRBV28	-	16	TRBD2
TGTGCCTGGAGTCCCCGGGAGGCGGCACATCTGAATAATTCACCCCTCCACTTT	CAWSPREAAHLNNSPLHF	TRBJ1-6	TRBV30	-	18	-
TGCGCCAGCAGCCAAGATCAGGCAGGCCCCTACAATGAGCAGTTCTTC	CASSQDQAGPYNEQFF	TRBJ2-1	TRBV4-3	-	16	-
TGTGCCAGCAGTACCGGACCGGGACAGATGCAGCCCCAGCATTTT	CASSTGPGQMQPQHF	TRBJ1-5	TRBV27	once	15	TRBD1
TGTGCCAGCAGCTTAGCCGGGAGACCCCGGGCTTACAATGAGCAGTTCTTC	CASSLAGRPRAYNEQFF	TRBJ2-1	TRBV7-6	-	17	-
TGTGCCAGTAGTATCGACAGGGGGCAAGAGCAGTACTTC	CASSIDRGQEQYF	TRBJ2-7	TRBV19	few	13	TRBD1
TGTGCCAGTAGTATTTGGACAGCCACCTCCTACGAGCAGTACTTC	CASSIWTATSYEQYF	TRBJ2-7	TRBV19	-	15	-
TGTGCCAGCAGTCCCCCGGACCAAGAGACCCAGTACTTC	CASSPPDQETQYF	TRBJ2-5	TRBV28	few	13	-
TGTGCCAGCAGCTTAGCTGGTGGGCGGGGCTTGTCCCACAATGAGCAGTTCTTC	CASSLAGGRGLSHNEQFF	TRBJ2-1	TRBV11-2	-	18	-
TGTGCCAGTAGTATGGGACACCCCTCTAGCACAGATACGCAGTATTTT	CASSMGHPSSTDTQYF	TRBJ2-3	TRBV19	-	16	-
TGTGCCAGCAGCATTGGACAGGGAGGCTACACCTTC	CASSIGQGGYTF	TRBJ1-2	TRBV5-4	-	12	TRBD1
TGTGCCAGCAGGGCCGGGACAGGGGTCACTGAAGCTTTCTTT	CASRAGTGVTEAFF	TRBJ1-1	TRBV6-6	once	14	TRBD1
TGTGCCAGCAAACTGGACAACTCCTACGAGCAGTACTTC	CASKLDNSYEQYF	TRBJ2-7	TRBV28	-	13	-
TGTGCCAGCAGTTCTGGACAGGGGAACTTCACAGATACGCAGTATTTT	CASSSGQGNFTDTQYF	TRBJ2-3	TRBV6-6	-	16	TRBD1
TGTGCCAGCAGTTTAAGTGCGACAGGAGTGGAAATTGGCAATCAGCCCCAGCATTTT	CASSLSATGVEIGNQPQHF	TRBJ1-5	TRBV28	-	19	-
TGTGCCAGCAGCCGATTACAGGGGGGGGAGGGCCTTCATGAGCAGTTCTTC	CASSRLQGGEGLHEQFF	TRBJ2-1	TRBV4-2	-	17	-
TGCGCCAGCAGCCAGAGGGGAGGGTCATACACAGATACGCAGTATTTT	CASSQRGGSYTDTQYF	TRBJ2-3	TRBV4-1	-	16	TRBD2
TGTGCCAGCGGCCCTGGGACAGGGAAAAACACCGGGGAGCTGTTTTTT	CASGPGTGKNTGELFF	TRBJ2-2	TRBV28	-	16	TRBD1
TGTGCCAGCAGTTACGGCACACCCGGAAACACCATATATTTT	CASSYGTPGNTIYF	TRBJ1-3	TRBV6-5	-	14	-
TGCAGCGTTGAAGATGCAGGGGTAGGAAAGACCCAGTACTTC	CSVEDAGVGKTQYF	TRBJ2-5	TRBV29-1	-	14	-
TGTGCCAGAAGGCGGGAGTCCGCAGATACGCAGTATTTT	CARRRESADTQYF	TRBJ2-3	TRBV2	-	13	TRBD2
TGTGCCAGCAGGCCGGGGGGGACAGGGGGTGGCTACACCTTC	CASRPGGTGGGYTF	TRBJ1-2	TRBV11-2	-	14	TRBD1
TGTGCCAGTAGTCCCTCTCCCAGGGGAAGATTCAATCAGCCCCAGCATTTT	CASSPSPRGRFNQPQHF	TRBJ1-5	TRBV19	-	17	-
TGTGCCAGCAGCTTAGATCGCGCAACCTACGAGCAGTACTTC	CASSLDRATYEQYF	TRBJ2-7	TRBV11-2	-	14	-
TGTGCCAGCAGCCAATCCACCTACTCAGCCAAAAACATTCAGTACTTC	CASSQSTYSAKNIQYF	TRBJ2-4	TRBV16	once	16	-
TGTGCCAGCAGTTATAGAGGGAATTGGGAGCAGTTCTTC	CASSYRGNWEQFF	TRBJ2-1	TRBV6-5	-	13	-
TGTGCCAGCAGCCGTAGACTAGCGGGAGAAAGCCAGGAGACCCAGTACTTC	CASSRRLAGESQETQYF	TRBJ2-5	TRBV4-2	-	17	TRBD2
TGTGCCAGCGGGTACGTGGCGGGGAAAGAGACCCAGTACTTC	CASGYVAGKETQYF	TRBJ2-5	TRBV5-6	-	14	-
TGTGCCAGCAGTGGACCGGGACAGGGCTACGAGCAGTACTTC	CASSGPGQGYEQYF	TRBJ2-7	TRBV6-5	-	14	TRBD1
TGTGCCAGCAGCTCACACAGGGGCCAGCAGTTCTTC	CASSSHRGQQFF	TRBJ2-1	TRBV5-4	-	12	TRBD1
TGTGCCGCTTTATTAGGACAAGAGGAGACCCAGTACTTC	CAALLGQEETQYF	TRBJ2-5	TRBV2	-	13	-
TGTGCCTGGAGTTCCCCACAGGGGGAAGCCTACGAGCAGTACTTC	CAWSSPQGEAYEQYF	TRBJ2-7	TRBV30	-	15	TRBD1
TGTGCCAGCAGTTTCCCACGACCCAGGACATTACCTAAGGGCGAGCAGTACTTC	CASSFPRPRTLPKGEQYF	TRBJ2-7	TRBV28	-	18	-
TGCGCCAGCAGCTTGGCGTCGGCTACAGGGCGAGATACGCAGTATTTT	CASSLASATGRDTQYF	TRBJ2-3	TRBV5-1	-	16	-
TGTGCCACCAGCAGAGGCCCGACAGGTTTCTCCTACGAGCAGTACTTC	CATSRGPTGFSYEQYF	TRBJ2-7	TRBV15	-	16	-
TGTGCCAGCAGCCCAACCGGGGAGGATCCGGGTGATACGCAGTATTTT	CASSPTGEDPGDTQYF	TRBJ2-3	TRBV5-4	-	16	-
TGCGCCAGCAGCCGCTCTCTCGAGGCAGATACGCAGTATTTT	CASSRSLEADTQYF	TRBJ2-3	TRBV5-1	-	14	-
TGTGCCAGCAGCTTGAGGACAGGGGGGAATGAGCAGTTCTTC	CASSLRTGGNEQFF	TRBJ2-1	TRBV7-6	-	14	TRBD1
TGCGCCAGCAGCCAAGAGGGGAGGCCCTCCTACAATGAGCAGTTCTTC	CASSQEGRPSYNEQFF	TRBJ2-1	TRBV4-1	-	16	-
TGTGCCAGCAGTTACCCTAGGACTAGAGGTAGGAGTGAGCAGTTCTTC	CASSYPRTRGRSEQFF	TRBJ2-1	TRBV6-6	-	16	TRBD2
TGTGCCAGCAAGCACCTGACAGGGAGAGGAAACACCATATATTTT	CASKHLTGRGNTIYF	TRBJ1-3	TRBV6-5	-	15	TRBD1
TGTGCCAGCTCACCCAGACTAGCGGGAGGTGGGGAGACCCAGTACTTC	CASSPRLAGGGETQYF	TRBJ2-5	TRBV18	-	16	TRBD2
TGTGCCAGCAAAGAGAGAGATACGCAGTATTTT	CASKERDTQYF	TRBJ2-3	TRBV6-1	-	11	-
TGTGCCAGCAGCCAAGGGGGACAGCTACTCTACGAGCAGTACTTC	CASSQGGQLLYEQYF	TRBJ2-7	TRBV4-2	-	15	TRBD1
TGTGCCAGCAGCCTGGACGGACTAGCGGACAATGAGCAGTTCTTC	CASSLDGLADNEQFF	TRBJ2-1	TRBV11-2	-	15	TRBD2